What follows describes a single T cell receptor beta chain. The method was immunoSEQ multiplex PCR; TCRdb's version includes in-frame clones alone and lacks a portion of them. The table records more than 120,000 clones, 87% of them present only once. This sample stems from a study of blood T cell repertoires in COVID-19. Germline V gene lookup returns CDR1 SGHAT and CDR2 FQNNGV. The length of the CDR3 is 16 residues. Trimming cost V 0 bases and J 5 bases; bases outside gene matches: 5. Specimen: peripheral blood. The rearrangement uses TRBV11-2 and TRBJ2-1; 9 bases line up with TRBD1. The sequence came from a man aged 50 to 60 who had recovered from COVID-19. CDR3 sequence reads: CASSLEPGQGHNEQFF. Written as DNA, the CDR3 is TGTGCCAGCAGCTTAGAACCGGGACAGGGACACAATGAGCAGTTCTTC. The whole variable domain, remainder taken from reference TRBV11-2 and TRBJ2-1, is EAGVAQSPRYKIIEKRQSVAFWCNPISGHATLYWYQQILGQGPKLLIQFQNNGVVDDSQLPKDRFSAERLKGVDSTLKIQPAKLEDSAVYLCASSLEPGQGHNEQFFGPGTRLTVL.